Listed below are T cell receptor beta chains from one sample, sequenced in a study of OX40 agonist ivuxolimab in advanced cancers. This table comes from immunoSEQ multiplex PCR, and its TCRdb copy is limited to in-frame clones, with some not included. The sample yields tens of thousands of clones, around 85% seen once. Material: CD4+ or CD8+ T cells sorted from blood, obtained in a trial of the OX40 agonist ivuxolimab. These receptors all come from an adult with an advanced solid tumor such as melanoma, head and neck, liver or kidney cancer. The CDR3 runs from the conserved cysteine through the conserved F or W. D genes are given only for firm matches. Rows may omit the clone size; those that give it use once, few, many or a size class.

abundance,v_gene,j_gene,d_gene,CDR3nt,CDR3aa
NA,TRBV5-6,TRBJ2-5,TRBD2,TGTGCCAGCAGCTTGTTCGGGACTAGCGATGGGACCCAGTACTTC,CASSLFGTSDGTQYF
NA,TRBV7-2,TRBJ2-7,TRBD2,TGTGCCAGCAGCCTACGGGGCGGGAGCGGCTCCTACGAGCAGTACTTC,CASSLRGGSGSYEQYF
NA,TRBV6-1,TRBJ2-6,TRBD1,TGTGCCAGCAGTGTGACAGGGATCTCTGGGGCCAACGTCCTGACTTTC,CASSVTGISGANVLTF
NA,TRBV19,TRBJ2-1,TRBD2,TGTGCCAGTAGTATTGCAGTAGCGGGGAGCCTTGAGCAGTTCTTC,CASSIAVAGSLEQFF
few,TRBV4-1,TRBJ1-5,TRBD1,TGCGCCAGCAGCCAAGATTGGGGGACAGCCAGCAATCAGCCCCAGCATTTT,CASSQDWGTASNQPQHF
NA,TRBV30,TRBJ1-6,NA,TGTGCCTGGACGGTGGAGTATAATTCACCCCTCCACTTT,CAWTVEYNSPLHF
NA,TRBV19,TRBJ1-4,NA,TGTGCCAGTAGTATTGCCCAGAATGAAAAACTGTTTTTT,CASSIAQNEKLFF
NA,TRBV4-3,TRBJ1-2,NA,TGCGCCAGCAGCCAAGGTAGCGGACAAGCAAACTATGGCTACACCTTC,CASSQGSGQANYGYTF
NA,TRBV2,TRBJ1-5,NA,TGTGCCAGCAGTGAAGGAAATAGCAATCAGCCCCAGCATTTT,CASSEGNSNQPQHF
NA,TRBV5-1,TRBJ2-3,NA,TGCGCCAGCAACCGGGACTCTGGGACAGATACGCAGTATTTT,CASNRDSGTDTQYF
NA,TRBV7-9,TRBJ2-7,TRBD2,TGTGCCAGCAGCACCGGACTAGCGGGACTCCACGAGCAGTACTTC,CASSTGLAGLHEQYF
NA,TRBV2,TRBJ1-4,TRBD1,TGTGCCAGCAGGACAGGGGCGGGGGAAAAACTGTTTTTT,CASRTGAGEKLFF
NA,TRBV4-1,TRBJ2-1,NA,TGCGCCAGCAGCCAAGATCCCGGGAACGAGCAGTTCTTC,CASSQDPGNEQFF
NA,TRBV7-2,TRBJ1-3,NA,TGTGCCAGCAGCTTAGGGGCAGGGAATGGAAACACCATATATTTT,CASSLGAGNGNTIYF
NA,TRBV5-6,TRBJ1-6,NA,TGTGCCAGCAGCTTTCGCTTTTCCGCGAGCTCCTATAATTCACCCCTCCACTTT,CASSFRFSASSYNSPLHF
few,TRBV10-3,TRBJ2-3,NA,TGTGCCATCAGTGCGGCTGGTGGACACACAGATACGCAGTATTTT,CAISAAGGHTDTQYF
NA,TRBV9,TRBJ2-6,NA,TGTGCCAGCAGATCAGGGATCTCTGGGGCCAACGTCCTGACTTTC,CASRSGISGANVLTF